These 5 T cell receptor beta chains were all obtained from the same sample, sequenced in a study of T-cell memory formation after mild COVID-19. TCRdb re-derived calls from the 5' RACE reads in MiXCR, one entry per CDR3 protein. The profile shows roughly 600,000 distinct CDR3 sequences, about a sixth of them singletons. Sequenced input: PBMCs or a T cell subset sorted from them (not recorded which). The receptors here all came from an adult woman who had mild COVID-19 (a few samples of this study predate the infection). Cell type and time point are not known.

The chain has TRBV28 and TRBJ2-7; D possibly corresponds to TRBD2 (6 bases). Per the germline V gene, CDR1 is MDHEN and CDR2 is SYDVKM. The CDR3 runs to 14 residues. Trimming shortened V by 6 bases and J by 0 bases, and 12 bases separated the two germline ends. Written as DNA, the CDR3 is TGTGCCAGCAGACTATACGGGAGCTCCTACGAGCAGTACTTC. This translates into CASRLYGSSYEQYF.

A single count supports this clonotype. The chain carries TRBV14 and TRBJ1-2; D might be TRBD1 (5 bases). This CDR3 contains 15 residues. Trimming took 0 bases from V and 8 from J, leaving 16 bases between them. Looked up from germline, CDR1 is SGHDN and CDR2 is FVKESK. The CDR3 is CASSQEGRGIGGYTF. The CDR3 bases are TGTGCCAGCAGCCAAGAGGGCCGGGGGATTGGGGGCTACACCTTC.

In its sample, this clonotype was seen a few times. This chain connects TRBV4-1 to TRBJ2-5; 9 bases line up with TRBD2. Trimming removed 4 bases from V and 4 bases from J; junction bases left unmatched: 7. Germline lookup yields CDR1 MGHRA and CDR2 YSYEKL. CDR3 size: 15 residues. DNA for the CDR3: TGCGCCAGCAGCCCCCCCCTGCGGGGGGGAGAGACCCAGTACTTC. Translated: CASSPPLRGGETQYF.

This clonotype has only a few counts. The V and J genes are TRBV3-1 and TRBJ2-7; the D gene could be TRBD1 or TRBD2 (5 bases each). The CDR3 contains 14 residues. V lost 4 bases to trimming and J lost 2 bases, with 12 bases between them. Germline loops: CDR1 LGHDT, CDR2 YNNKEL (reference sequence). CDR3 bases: TGTGCCAGCAGCCCCGTTCCGGGGCCCTACGAGCAGTACTTC. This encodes CASSPVPGPYEQYF.

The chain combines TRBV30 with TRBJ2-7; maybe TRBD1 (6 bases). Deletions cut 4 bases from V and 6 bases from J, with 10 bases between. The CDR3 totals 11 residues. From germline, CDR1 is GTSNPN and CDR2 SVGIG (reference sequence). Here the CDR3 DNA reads TGTGCCTGGACGTCAGGGGCCGAGCAGTACTTC. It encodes CAWTSGAEQYF.